This T cell receptor (beta chain) was sequenced during a study of T cell responses to AZD1222 COVID-19 vaccine. Notes on the study in general: Increases in Spike-specific TCR breadth and depth were seen after two AZD1222 doses.

This table comes from immunoSEQ multiplex PCR, and its TCRdb copy is limited to in-frame clones, with some not included. Counted here are roughly 200,000 clones, 94% occurring once; the ten biggest clones make up over 1.5%. The CDR3 contains 16 residues. V lost 1 base and J 4 bases, leaving 16 bases between the germline ends. Germline V CDR1 and CDR2: SGHAT, FQDESV (reference sequence). Turning to this clone: Its antigen is currently unknown.

The source material was peripheral blood, sampled 28 days after the second dose of the MenACWY control vaccine. The J gene is TRBJ1-2, the V gene TRBV11-1, with a tentative D call TRBD1 (5 bases). The TCR comes from an adult who received the MenACWY meningococcal vaccine as a control. The CDR3 sequence: CASSLGDSALVYGYTF. CDR3 DNA sequence: TGTGCCAGCAGCTTAGGTGACAGCGCCCTTGTCTATGGCTACACCTTC. Full variable domain (outside the CDR3, taken from reference TRBV11-1 and TRBJ1-2): EAEVAQSPRYKITEKSQAVAFWCDPISGHATLYWYRQILGQGPELLVQFQDESVVDDSQLPKDRFSAERLKGVDSTLKIQPAELGDSAMYLCASSLGDSALVYGYTFGSGTRLTVV.